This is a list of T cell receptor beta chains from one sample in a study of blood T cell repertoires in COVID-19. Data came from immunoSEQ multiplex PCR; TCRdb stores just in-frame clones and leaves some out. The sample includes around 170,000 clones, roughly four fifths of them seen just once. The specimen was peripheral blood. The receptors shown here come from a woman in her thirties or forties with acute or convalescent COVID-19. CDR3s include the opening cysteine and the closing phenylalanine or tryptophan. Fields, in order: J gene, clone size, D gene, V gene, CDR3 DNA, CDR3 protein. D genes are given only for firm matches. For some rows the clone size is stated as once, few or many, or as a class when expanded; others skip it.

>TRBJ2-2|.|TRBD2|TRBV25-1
TGTGCCAGCAGTGCCGGGACTAGAGTTGGACTCGCCGGGGAGCTGTTTTTT
CASSAGTRVGLAGELFF
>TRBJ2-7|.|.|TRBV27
TGTGCCAGCAGTTTCCAGCTAGCCAAAGCCTACGAGCAGTACTTC
CASSFQLAKAYEQYF
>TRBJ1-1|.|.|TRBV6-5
TGTGCCAGCAGTTTACAGGGTGTGAAGAACACTGAAGCTTTCTTT
CASSLQGVKNTEAFF
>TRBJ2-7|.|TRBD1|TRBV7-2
TGTGCCAGCAGCTTAGTTGCGAGTCTAGGACAGGGAAGCGAGCAGTACTTC
CASSLVASLGQGSEQYF
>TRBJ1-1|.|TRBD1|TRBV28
TGTGCCAGCAGTTACCTGACAGGGCACTACACTGAAGCTTTCTTT
CASSYLTGHYTEAFF
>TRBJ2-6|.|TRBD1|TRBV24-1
TGTGCCACCAGTGACTCTGCCACTGACAGGGCTGGGGCCAACGTCCTGACTTTC
CATSDSATDRAGANVLTF
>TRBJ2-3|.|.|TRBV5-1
TGCGCCAGCAGCTTGGGGACTCCCCAAAACACAGATACGCAGTATTTT
CASSLGTPQNTDTQYF
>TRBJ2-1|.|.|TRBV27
TGTGCCAGCAGCTTCAGGGGTTCCCTCAATGAGCAGTTCTTC
CASSFRGSLNEQFF
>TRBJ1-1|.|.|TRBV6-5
TGTGCCAGCAGTTACTCGCTGGGACACTTAAACGCTTTCTTT
CASSYSLGHLNAFF
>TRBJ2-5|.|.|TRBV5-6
TGTGCCAGCAGCTTCGGACTTACCAGGGAGACCCAGTACTTC
CASSFGLTRETQYF
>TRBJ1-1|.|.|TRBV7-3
TGTGCCAGCAGCTTAGGGCCTCTGAACACTGAAGCTTTCTTT
CASSLGPLNTEAFF
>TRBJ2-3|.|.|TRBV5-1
TGCGCCAGCAGCCCGGGGACATACGGGACAGATACGCAGTATTTT
CASSPGTYGTDTQYF
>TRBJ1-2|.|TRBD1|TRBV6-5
TGTGCCATCAAGGGACAGGGGGCTAACTATGGCTACACCTTC
CAIKGQGANYGYTF
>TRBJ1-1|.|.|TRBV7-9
TGTGCCAGCAGCCCCGAGGGCACTGAAGCTTTCTTT
CASSPEGTEAFF
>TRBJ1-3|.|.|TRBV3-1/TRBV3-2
TGTGCCAGCAGCCAATTCGGCTCTGGAAACACCATATATTTT
CASSQFGSGNTIYF
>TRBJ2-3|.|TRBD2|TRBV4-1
TGCGCCAGCAGCCCCGCTAGCGGGAGCACAGATACGCAGTATTTT
CASSPASGSTDTQYF
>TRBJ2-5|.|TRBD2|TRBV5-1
TGCGCCAGCAGGACAGGGACTAGCGTCAAAGAGACCCAGTACTTC
CASRTGTSVKETQYF
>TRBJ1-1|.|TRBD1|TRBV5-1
TGCGCCAGCATGCCCCAGGGGGCTCTCACTGAAGCTTTCTTT
CASMPQGALTEAFF
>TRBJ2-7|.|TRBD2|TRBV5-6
TGTGCCAGCAGTCTCGATGGTAGCGGGTACCACGAGCAGTACTTC
CASSLDGSGYHEQYF
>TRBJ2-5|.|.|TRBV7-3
TGTGCCAGCAGCTTAAGCAGGGGAGAGACCCAGTACTTC
CASSLSRGETQYF
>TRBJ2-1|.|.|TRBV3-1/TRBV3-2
TGTGCCAGCAGCCAACTTGCGCTCAATGAGCAGTTCTTC
CASSQLALNEQFF
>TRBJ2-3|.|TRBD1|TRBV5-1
TGCGCCAGCAGCTTTCCATTGGACAGGGGAACAGATACGCAGTATTTT
CASSFPLDRGTDTQYF
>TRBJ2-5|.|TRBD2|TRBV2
TGTGCCAGCACGGGATCGGGAGGGGGAACCCAGTACTTC
CASTGSGGGTQYF
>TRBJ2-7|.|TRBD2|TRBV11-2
TGTGCCAGCAGCCTTAACCTGGGGACTAGCGGGGTATTCTCCTACGAGCAGTACTTC
CASSLNLGTSGVFSYEQYF
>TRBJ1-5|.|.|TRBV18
TGTGCCAGCTCACAGGGGTCAGATCAGCCCCAGCATTTT
CASSQGSDQPQHF
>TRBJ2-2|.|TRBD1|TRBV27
TGTGCCAGCAGTTCCACGGACAGGGGTATCAGGGCCCAGCCCGGGGAGCTGTTTTTT
CASSSTDRGIRAQPGELFF
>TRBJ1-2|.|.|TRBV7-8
TGTGCCAGCAGCTTAGAAGGGGATTTATATGGCTACACCTTC
CASSLEGDLYGYTF
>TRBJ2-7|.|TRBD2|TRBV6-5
TGTGCCAGCACGCCCACCGGGGGGGAAGGGGGGCAGTACTTC
CASTPTGGEGGQYF
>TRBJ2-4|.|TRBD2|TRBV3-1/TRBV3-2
TGTGCCAGCAGCCAACCTAGCGGGAGCAACATTCAGTACTTC
CASSQPSGSNIQYF
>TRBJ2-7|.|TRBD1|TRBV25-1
TGTGCCAGCAGTGAAGTTGGAGGACAGGGGGATTACGAGCAGTACTTC
CASSEVGGQGDYEQYF
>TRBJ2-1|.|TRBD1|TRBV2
TGTGCCAGCAGTCGGGACAGGGCATACAATGAGCAGTTCTTC
CASSRDRAYNEQFF
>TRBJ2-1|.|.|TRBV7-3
TGTGCCAGCTCTGCAGGCCACAATGAGCAGTTCTTC
CASSAGHNEQFF
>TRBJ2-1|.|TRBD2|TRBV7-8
TGTGCCAGCAGCTTATTATTAGGCGGGAGCCTCAATGAGCAGTTCTTC
CASSLLLGGSLNEQFF
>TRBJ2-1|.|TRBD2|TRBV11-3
TGTGCCAGCAGCTCCGTCGGGGGGGCTTACAATGAGCAGTTCTTC
CASSSVGGAYNEQFF
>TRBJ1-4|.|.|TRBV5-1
TGCGCCAGCAGCTTGGTACCAGGGACTCACGACGAAAAACTGTTTTTT
CASSLVPGTHDEKLFF
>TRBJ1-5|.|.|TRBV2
TGTGCCAGCAAAGTGGATGTGGCGGGACCCCAGCATTTT
CASKVDVAGPQHF
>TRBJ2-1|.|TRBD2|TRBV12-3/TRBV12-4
TGTGCCAGCAAGAACCTAGCGGGGGTTGAGCAGTTCTTC
CASKNLAGVEQFF
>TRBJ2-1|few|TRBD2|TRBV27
TGTGCCAGCAGTGTTCTAGCGGGAGGGCTTATAGAGCAGTTCTTC
CASSVLAGGLIEQFF
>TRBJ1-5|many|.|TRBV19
TGTGCCAGTAGTATCTCCAGGGTAGTAGGCAATCAGCCCCAGCATTTT
CASSISRVVGNQPQHF
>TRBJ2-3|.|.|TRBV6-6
TGTGCCAGCAGTTTCCAGGGGAGCCCAGATACGCAGTATTTT
CASSFQGSPDTQYF
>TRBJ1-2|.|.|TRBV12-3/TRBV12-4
TGTGCCAGCAGTCCTACAGGCTATGGCTACACCTTC
CASSPTGYGYTF
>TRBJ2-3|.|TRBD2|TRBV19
TGTGCCAGTAGTTCTCGGGGAGGGGAAAGCACAGATACGCAGTATTTT
CASSSRGGESTDTQYF
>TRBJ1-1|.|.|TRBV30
TGTGCCTGGAGTGTGAGGGTGGGCACTGAAGCTTTCTTT
CAWSVRVGTEAFF
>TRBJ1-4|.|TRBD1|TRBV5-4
TGTGCCAGCAGCCGGGACAGGACTAATGAAAAACTGTTTTTT
CASSRDRTNEKLFF
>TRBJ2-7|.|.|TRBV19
TGTGCCAGTAGCCTCGGACTCTCCCGGGTCTACGAGCAGTACTTC
CASSLGLSRVYEQYF
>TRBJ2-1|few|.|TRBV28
TGTGCCAGCAGTTTCCCGCCTATCAATGAGCAGTTCTTC
CASSFPPINEQFF